The subject of this entry is one T cell receptor (beta chain). The V gene's germline CDR1 is SNHLY and CDR2 FYNNEI. The CDR3 totals 16 residues. V dropped 6 bases and J dropped 0 bases, with 18 bases sitting between them. These data are taken from a study of T cell changes during pregnancy in multiple sclerosis. Assay used: immunoSEQ multiplex PCR; TCRdb lists only in-frame clones, some missing. Here the sample spans tens of thousands of clones, about 90% being singletons. The receptor was isolated from a female donor with multiple sclerosis, enrolled in a pregnancy study. The chain uses TRBV2 and TRBJ2-7; weak D call: TRBD1 (7 bases). The sequenced sample was CD4+ T cells from peripheral blood mononuclear cells, obtained after pregnancy. CDR3 protein: CASRGPQGRSSYEQYF. Written as DNA, the CDR3 is TGTGCCAGCAGAGGCCCACAGGGGAGGAGCTCCTACGAGCAGTACTTC.